Below, 27 T cell receptor beta chains from the same sample are listed, as sequenced in a study of blood T cell repertoires in COVID-19. Method: immunoSEQ multiplex PCR; TCRdb's copy keeps in-frame clones and lacks some. The table includes hundreds of thousands of clones, around nine tenths detected once. What was sequenced was peripheral blood. The receptors shown here come from a woman aged 50 to 60 with COVID-19, enrolled during active disease.

This chain connects TRBV9 to TRBJ2-3, with D perhaps matching TRBD2 (6 bases). Trimming left V 0 bases short and J 9 bases short, with 14 bases between. The CDR3 extends over 14 amino acids. The germline CDR1 and CDR2 sequences are SGDLS and YYNGEE. In DNA, the CDR3 is TGTGCCAGCAGCGTAGGGACTACTGCTGACACGCAGTATTTT. Protein sequence: CASSVGTTADTQYF. Using reference TRBV9 and TRBJ2-3 for the parts outside the CDR3, the full variable domain is DSGVTQTPKHLITATGQRVTLRCSPRSGDLSVYWYQQSLDQGLQFLIQYYNGEERAKGNILERFSAQQFPDLHSELNLSSLELGDSALYFCASSVGTTADTQYFGPGTRLTVL.

The chain links TRBV5-1 to TRBJ2-1, with D possibly matching TRBD2 (5 bases). The CDR3 consists of 13 residues. The germline CDR1 and CDR2 sequences are SGHRS and YFSETQ. The V end lost 3 bases, the J end lost 5 bases, and 9 bases lay between the germline ends. Here the CDR3 reads CASSWTLNNEQFF. In nucleotides, the CDR3 is TGCGCCAGCAGCTGGACTCTTAACAATGAGCAGTTCTTC. The whole variable domain, filled in from reference TRBV5-1 and TRBJ2-1, reads KAGVTQTPRYLIKTRGQQVTLSCSPISGHRSVSWYQQTPGQGLQFLFEYFSETQRNKGNFPGRFSGRQFSNSRSEMNVSTLELGDSALYLCASSWTLNNEQFFGPGTRLTVL.

The chain uses TRBV29-1 and TRBJ1-1, with 9 bases aligning to TRBD1. Germline V gives CDR1 SQVTM, CDR2 ANQGSEA. The CDR3 is made up of 13 amino acids. After removal of 6 bases from V and 3 bases from J, the junction contained 5 bases not matched to a gene. CDR3 protein: CSVNRGRDTEAFF. The DNA of the CDR3 is TGCAGCGTCAACAGGGGGCGCGACACTGAAGCTTTCTTT.

The chain employs TRBV4-2 and TRBJ1-5; a possible D gene is TRBD1 (5 bases). V lost 3 bases and J lost 7, with 19 bases in between. This CDR3 spans 16 amino acids. CDR1 is LGHNA, CDR2 YNFKEQ, per germline. In DNA form, the CDR3 reads TGTGCCAGCAGCCACGCCGGGTATGGGGCGGGACAGCCCCAGCATTTT. Its translation: CASSHAGYGAGQPQHF.

In this sample, this clone turned up once. This rearrangement joins TRBV7-2 to TRBJ2-7; 10 bases map to TRBD2. The ends lost 2 bases at V and 4 bases at J; junction bases unmatched: 5. This CDR3 has 15 residues. Germline-derived CDR1 and CDR2 are SGHTA and FQGNSA. In nucleotides, the CDR3 is TGTGCCAGCAGCTTACGGGCTAGCGGGGGATACGAGCAGTACTTC. It specifies CASSLRASGGYEQYF.

This chain links TRBV7-9 with TRBJ2-2, with 10 positions matching TRBD2. CDR3 length: 18 amino acids. From germline, CDR1 is SEHNR and CDR2 FQNEAQ (reference sequence). Trimming took 5 bases from V and 1 from J; bases not matched to a gene: 10. The CDR3 sequence: CASSPNSGTSENTGELFF. CDR3 DNA sequence: TGTGCCAGCAGCCCTAACTCCGGGACTAGCGAGAACACCGGGGAGCTGTTTTTT.

The sample holds one count of this clone. The V and J genes are TRBV12-3 or TRBV12-4 and TRBJ1-2; 8 nucleotides line up with TRBD1. V lost 6 bases, J lost 8 bases, and 8 bases stayed unmatched. This CDR3 spans 13 amino acids. CDR3 coding DNA: TGTGCCAGCAGCAAGGACAGGGTACGAGGCTACACCTTC. It is translated as CASSKDRVRGYTF.

The chain has TRBV28 and TRBJ1-1; D possibly corresponds to TRBD1 (5 bases). The germline V and J ends were trimmed by 6 bases and 3 bases, with 14 bases remaining between them. The CDR3 sequence is 14 residues long. The V gene's germline CDR1 is MDHEN and CDR2 SYDVKM. CDR3 DNA sequence: TGTGCCAGCAGCGATAGACAGAGCTACACTGAAGCTTTCTTT. Protein sequence: CASSDRQSYTEAFF.

About this clone itself: A much larger clone differs by one base, so this may be a read error. The rearrangement uses TRBV2 and TRBJ2-3, with TRBD2 identical over 8 bases. Germline CDR1 reads SNHLY; CDR2 reads FYNNEI. The trim removed 7 bases at V and 5 bases at J, leaving 8 bases unmatched. This CDR3 contains 14 residues. In DNA form, the CDR3 reads TGTGCCAGCATGACCGGGACTAGGGGAGATACGCAGTATTTT. Its translation is CASMTGTRGDTQYF.

The CDR3 here is CASSPRQGRNGYTF. The CDR3 nucleotides are TGTGCCAGCAGCCCAAGACAGGGGAGAAATGGCTACACCTTC. The rearrangement links TRBV9 to TRBJ1-2; 8 nucleotides agree with TRBD1. V trimming: 4 bases; J trimming: 6 bases; junction bases outside the gene matches: 8. Germline loops: CDR1 SGDLS, CDR2 YYNGEE. The CDR3 is 14 amino acids.

The rearrangement links TRBV28 to TRBJ2-7; D might be TRBD1 (6 bases). Germline CDR1 MDHEN, CDR2 SYDVKM. V was trimmed by 8 bases and J by 0 bases, leaving 11 bases between them. The CDR3 is 13 residues long. The CDR3 region is CASGTGSSYEQYF. The DNA for the CDR3 is TGTGCCAGCGGAACAGGGAGCTCCTACGAGCAGTACTTC.

This rearrangement joins TRBV24-1 to TRBJ2-2; 8 nucleotides agree with TRBD1. Germline V gene sequence: CDR1 KGHDR, CDR2 SFDVKD. The CDR3 runs 16 residues. V gave up 4 bases and J gave up 4 bases; unmatched junction bases: 7. The CDR3, as DNA: TGTGCCACCAGTGACCGTGACAGGGGTGCCACCGGGGAGCTGTTTTTT. It specifies CATSDRDRGATGELFF.

The CDR3 coding sequence is TGCGCCAGCAGCCTGGTCCCCACTAGCGGGGGGGCCACAGATACGCAGTATTTT. Amino acids: CASSLVPTSGGATDTQYF. This chain connects TRBV4-1 to TRBJ2-3; 13 positions match TRBD2. Germline V gene sequence: CDR1 MGHRA, CDR2 YSYEKL. J lost 2 bases, V lost 4 bases, and 9 bases had no gene match. There are 18 residues in the CDR3.

The J gene is TRBJ2-7, the V gene TRBV5-1; D not certain. V was clipped by 4 bases and J by 3 bases, with 5 bases between them. Germline V gene data show CDR1 as SGHRS and CDR2 as YFSETQ. The CDR3 is 11 residues long. The CDR3 spells CASSTYYEQYF. The CDR3 nucleotides are TGCGCCAGCAGCACCTACTACGAGCAGTACTTC. Supplemented by reference TRBV5-1 and TRBJ2-7, the full variable domain reads KAGVTQTPRYLIKTRGQQVTLSCSPISGHRSVSWYQQTPGQGLQFLFEYFSETQRNKGNFPGRFSGRQFSNSRSEMNVSTLELGDSALYLCASSTYYEQYFGPGTRLTVT.

The chain couples TRBV30 to TRBJ1-3; D unclear. The CDR3 runs to 13 residues. The V end was cut by 7 bases, the J end by 4 bases, with 14 bases between. The V gene's germline CDR1 is GTSNPN and CDR2 SVGIG (reference sequence). Here the CDR3 DNA reads TGTGCCTTAGGGCCTTCGGGGGGAAACACCATATATTTT. Translated, it gives CALGPSGGNTIYF.

This chain uses TRBV3-1 (or the pseudogene TRBV3-2) with TRBJ1-1, with a possible D match to TRBD1 (5 bases). Trimming cost V 4 bases and J 1 base, with 13 bases left between them. This CDR3 has 15 residues. Germline assignment: CDR1 LGHDT and CDR2 YNNKEL (reference sequence). The CDR3: CASSPRGAGNTEAFF. CDR3 DNA sequence: TGTGCCAGCAGCCCTCGCGGGGCGGGGAACACTGAAGCTTTCTTT.

The genes are TRBV9 and TRBJ2-3; D gene uncertain. Trimming took 0 bases from V and 6 from J, leaving 14 bases between them. The CDR3 contains 15 residues. Germline-derived CDR1 and CDR2 are SGDLS and YYNGEE. The CDR3 spells CASSVVPPPGDTQYF. The CDR3 coding sequence is TGTGCCAGCAGCGTAGTTCCTCCCCCGGGTGATACGCAGTATTTT.

The chain couples TRBV5-6 to TRBJ2-7; 7 bases are shared with TRBD1. This CDR3 contains 14 residues. The germline gives CDR1 SGHDT, CDR2 YYEEEE. Losses at the gene ends were 1 base for V and 1 base for J; bases not matched to a gene: 2. In nucleotides, the CDR3 is TGTGCCAGCAGCTTGTGGGACAGTTCCTACGAGCAGTACTTC. Translated: CASSLWDSSYEQYF.

The V call is TRBV18, the J call TRBJ2-1, with TRBD2 identical over 11 bases. The length of the CDR3 is 15 residues. Germline CDR1 KGHSH, CDR2 LQKENI. Trimming at V came to 6 bases and at J to 3 bases, leaving 4 bases not matched to a gene. The CDR3 reads CASSPTSGDYNEQFF. The CDR3, as DNA: TGTGCCAGCTCGCCGACTAGCGGGGACTACAATGAGCAGTTCTTC.

V usage is TRBV6-6 and J usage is TRBJ2-5; TRBD1 aligns across 7 bases. CDR1 and CDR2 (germline): MNHNY, SVGAGI (reference sequence). Unmatched junction bases numbered 5, after V lost 9 bases and J lost 1 base. The CDR3 extends over 13 amino acids. CDR3 sequence: CASLRDSQETQYF. The DNA of the CDR3 is TGTGCCAGTTTGAGGGACAGCCAAGAGACCCAGTACTTC.

This rearrangement joins TRBV11-2 to TRBJ1-5, with TRBD1 as a possible D gene (6 bases). CDR3 length: 15 amino acids. Germline CDR1 and CDR2: SGHAT and FQNNGV. The V end was cut by 5 bases, the J end by 3 bases, with 14 bases between. The CDR3 DNA reads TGTGCCAGCAGCCCAATAAAGGGGGTCAATCAGCCCCAGCATTTT. It specifies CASSPIKGVNQPQHF.

The chain is built from TRBV29-1 and TRBJ2-1; D remains unclear. This CDR3 is built from 11 residues. Deletions cut 6 bases from V and 2 bases from J, with 5 bases between. The V gene's germline CDR1 is SQVTM and CDR2 ANQGSEA. The CDR3 DNA follows: TGCAGCGTCTCCGCCTACAATGAGCAGTTCTTC. Its protein product is CSVSAYNEQFF.

This chain joins TRBV18 and TRBJ1-4; D call uncertain. CDR1 and CDR2 from the germline V gene are KGHSH and LQKENI. The V gene lost 6 bases and the J gene lost 8 bases, with 16 bases spanning the gap. CDR3 length equals 14 residues. The CDR3 bases are TGTGCCAGCTCTTTTGACTCGTGGGTCGAAAAACTGTTTTTT. Amino acid sequence: CASSFDSWVEKLFF.

The chain carries TRBV5-6 and TRBJ2-7; D is uncertain. V lost 3 bases to trimming and J lost 1 base, with 8 bases between them. The CDR3 has 13 residues. Germline loops: CDR1 SGHDT, CDR2 YYEEEE. CDR3 region: CASSWQASYEQYF. CDR3 coding DNA: TGTGCCAGCAGCTGGCAGGCTTCCTACGAGCAGTACTTC.

This clone was observed a few times. The V call is TRBV11-2, the J call TRBJ1-6; D remains unclear. CDR1 SGHAT and CDR2 FQNNGV come from the germline V gene. The CDR3 sequence is 13 residues long. V was pared by 1 base and J by 12 bases, with 10 bases between. CDR3 region: CASSLGGPGPLHF. The DNA of the CDR3 is TGTGCCAGCAGCTTAGGTGGTCCGGGACCCCTCCACTTT.

The V and J genes are TRBV5-4 and TRBJ1-1; D uncertain. Germline V gene sequence: CDR1 SGHNT, CDR2 YYREEE (reference sequence). CDR3 length equals 15 residues. V shed 0 bases and J shed 0 bases, with 9 bases lying between them. For the CDR3, the DNA is TGTGCCAGCAGCTTGGACAGAACGATGAACACTGAAGCTTTCTTT. Its translation: CASSLDRTMNTEAFF.

This chain links TRBV6-4 with TRBJ1-1, with D perhaps TRBD1 (5 bases). The CDR3 is 13 residues long. The germline CDR1 and CDR2 sequences are MRHNA and SNTAGT. The CDR3: CAYGGTKNTEAFF. Written as DNA, the CDR3 is TGTGCGTACGGGGGAACGAAGAACACTGAAGCTTTCTTT.